This TCR beta chain was sequenced in a study of T cells after yellow fever vaccination. The study, taken as a whole, reports: Reappearance after the booster was observed for most primary-vaccination clones (96% CD4, almost 90% CD8).

J lost 7 bases, V lost 0 bases, and 4 bases had no gene match. CDR1 is MNHEY, CDR2 SVGAGI, per germline. The CDR3 has 15 residues. Comment on this clonotype: Its antigen is still unknown.

TCRdb itself ran the 5' RACE reads through MiXCR, one entry per CDR3 protein. The sample consists of 170,000 or so distinct CDR3 sequences, around 9.7% of them appearing once. V usage is TRBV6-5 and J usage is TRBJ2-2; 8 bases line up with TRBD1. This clonotype was obtained from a young man who received the YFV17D yellow fever vaccine. Sample: CD8+ T cells sorted from PBMCs, taken 45 days after the yellow fever booster vaccination. CDR3 sequence reads: CASSYSDRGSGELFF. The CDR3 DNA reads as TGTGCCAGCAGTTACTCAGACAGGGGTAGCGGGGAGCTGTTTTTT.